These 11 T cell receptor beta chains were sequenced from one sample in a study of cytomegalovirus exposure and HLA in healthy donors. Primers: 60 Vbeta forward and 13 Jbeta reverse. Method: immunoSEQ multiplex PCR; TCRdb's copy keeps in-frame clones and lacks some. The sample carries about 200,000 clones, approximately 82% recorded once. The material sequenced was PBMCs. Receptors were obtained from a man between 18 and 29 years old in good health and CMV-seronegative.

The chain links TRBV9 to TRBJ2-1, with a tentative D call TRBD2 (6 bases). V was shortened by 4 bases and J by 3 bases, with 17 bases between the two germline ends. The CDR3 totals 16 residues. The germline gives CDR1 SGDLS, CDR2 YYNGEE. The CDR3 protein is CASSSRGWGLYNEQFF. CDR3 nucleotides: TGTGCCAGCAGCTCGAGAGGGTGGGGACTCTACAATGAGCAGTTCTTC.

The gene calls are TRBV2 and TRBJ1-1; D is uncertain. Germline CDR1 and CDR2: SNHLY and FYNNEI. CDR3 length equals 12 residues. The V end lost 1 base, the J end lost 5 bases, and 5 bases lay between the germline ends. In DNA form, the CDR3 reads TGTGCCAGCAGTGAAGGCAGAACTGAAGCTTTCTTT. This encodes CASSEGRTEAFF. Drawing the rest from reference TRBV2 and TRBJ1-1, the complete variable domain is EPEVTQTPSHQVTQMGQEVILRCVPISNHLYFYWYRQILGQKVEFLVSFYNNEISEKSEIFDDQFSVERPDGSNFTLKIRSTKLEDSAMYFCASSEGRTEAFFGQGTRLTVV.

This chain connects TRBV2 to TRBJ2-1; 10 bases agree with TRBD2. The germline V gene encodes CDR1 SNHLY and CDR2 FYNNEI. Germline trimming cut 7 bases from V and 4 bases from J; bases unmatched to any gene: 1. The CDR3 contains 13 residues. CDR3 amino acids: CASTSGRYNEQFF. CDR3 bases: TGTGCCAGCACTAGCGGGAGATACAATGAGCAGTTCTTC.

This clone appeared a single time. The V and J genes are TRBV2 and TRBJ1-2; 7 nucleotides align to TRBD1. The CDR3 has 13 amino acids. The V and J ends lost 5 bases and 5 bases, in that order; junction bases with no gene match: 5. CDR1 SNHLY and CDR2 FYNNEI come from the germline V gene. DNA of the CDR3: TGTGCCAGCAGTCAAGACAGGGAGTATGGCTACACCTTC. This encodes CASSQDREYGYTF.

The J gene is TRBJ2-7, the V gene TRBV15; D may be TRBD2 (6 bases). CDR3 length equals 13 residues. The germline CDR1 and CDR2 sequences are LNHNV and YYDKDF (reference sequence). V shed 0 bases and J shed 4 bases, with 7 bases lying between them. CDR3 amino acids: CATSREGGYEQYF. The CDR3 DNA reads TGTGCCACCAGCAGAGAGGGGGGATACGAGCAGTACTTC.

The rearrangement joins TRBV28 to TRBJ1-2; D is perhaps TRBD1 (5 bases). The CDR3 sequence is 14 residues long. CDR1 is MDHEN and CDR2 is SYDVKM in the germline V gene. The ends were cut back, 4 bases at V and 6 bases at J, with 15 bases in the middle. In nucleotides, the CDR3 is TGTGCCAGCAGTTCCGCGACAGTGACTCATGGCTACACCTTC. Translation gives CASSSATVTHGYTF.

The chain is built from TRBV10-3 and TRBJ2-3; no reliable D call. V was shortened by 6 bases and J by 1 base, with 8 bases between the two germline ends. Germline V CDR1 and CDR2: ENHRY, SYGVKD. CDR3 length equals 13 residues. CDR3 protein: CAISGDGTDTQYF. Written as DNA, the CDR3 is TGTGCCATCAGCGGTGATGGCACAGATACGCAGTATTTT.

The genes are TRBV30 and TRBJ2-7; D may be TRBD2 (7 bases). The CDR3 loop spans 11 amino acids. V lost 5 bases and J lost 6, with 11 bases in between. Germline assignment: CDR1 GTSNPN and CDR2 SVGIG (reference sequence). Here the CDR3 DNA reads TGTGCCTGGGGGGGGGCGGGCGAGCAGTACTTC. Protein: CAWGGAGEQYF.

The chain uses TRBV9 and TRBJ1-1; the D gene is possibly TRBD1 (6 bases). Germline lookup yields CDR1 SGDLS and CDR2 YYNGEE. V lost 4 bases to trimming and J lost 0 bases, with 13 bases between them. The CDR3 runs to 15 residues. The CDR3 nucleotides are TGTGCCAGCAGCTCAAGGGGACACCTGAACACTGAAGCTTTCTTT. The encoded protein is CASSSRGHLNTEAFF.

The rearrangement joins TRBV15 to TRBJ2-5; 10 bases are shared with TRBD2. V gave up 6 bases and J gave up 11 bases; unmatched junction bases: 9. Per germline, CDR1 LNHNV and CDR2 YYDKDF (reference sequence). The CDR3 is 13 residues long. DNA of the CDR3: TGTGCCACCAGAACTAGCGGGGTCCAGGAGCAGTACTTC. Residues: CATRTSGVQEQYF.

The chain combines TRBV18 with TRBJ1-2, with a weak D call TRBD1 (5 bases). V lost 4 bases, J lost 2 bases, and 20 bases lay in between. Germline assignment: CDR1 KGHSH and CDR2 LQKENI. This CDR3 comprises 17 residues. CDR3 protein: CASSRLNFGARNYGYTF. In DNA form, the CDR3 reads TGTGCCAGCTCACGGCTAAATTTTGGGGCACGGAACTATGGCTACACCTTC.